This entry concerns a single T cell receptor (beta chain). TCRdb's table, derived via immunoSEQ multiplex PCR, lists solely in-frame clones and lacks some. This sample yields some 39,000 clones, of which 75% to 85% are seen a single time; about 45% belongs to the top ten. V was clipped by 4 bases and J by 10 bases; unmatched bases: 13. Germline CDR1 MNHEY, CDR2 SMNVEV (reference sequence). CDR3 length: 16 residues. The data derive from a study of Ad26.COV2.S vaccination and SARS-CoV-2 variants. This TCR derives from a human donor who had recovered from COVID-19. The specimen comprised peripheral blood, sampled after recovery from COVID-19. The genes are TRBV27 and TRBJ1-2; 12 nucleotides agree with TRBD1. CDR3 nucleotides: TGTGCCAGCAGTTCCTTCGCAAGGGGGGGACAGGGGGCCTACACCTTC. Residues: CASSSFARGGQGAYTF.